The clone carrying this T cell receptor beta chain appeared a single time. These data originate in a study of post-analysis software for immune sequencing data. V shed 4 bases and J shed 3 bases, with 15 bases lying between them. The CDR3 contains 14 residues. CDR1 and CDR2 (germline): DFQATT, SNEGSKA (reference sequence). The TCR beta cDNA libraries carried unique molecular identifiers. When 1 to 10 million T cells were used, they gave about 550,000 cDNA molecules. From the PCR reads, TCRdb called clonotypes with MiXCR, one entry per CDR3 protein. The sample lists 150,000 to 200,000 distinct CDR3 sequences; under 40% were seen once.

Specimen: blood, collected after autologous hematopoietic stem cell transplantation. This TCR was sampled from a girl aged 5-17 years with multiple sclerosis. The rearrangement links TRBV20-1 to TRBJ1-1; no clear D. The CDR3 nucleotides read TGCAGTGCTATTCCGTCTACAGTGTACACTGAAGCTTTCTTT. Translated, it gives CSAIPSTVYTEAFF.